The following is a T cell receptor (beta chain) sequence with its context. The antigen is not known. This sample was taken from a study of PD-1 blockade in classical Hodgkin lymphoma. Whole-study findings and limits: A significant rise in TCR diversity was seen by C4D1 for CD4+ cells but not for CD8+ cells. Reports described newly diagnosed patients as having lower baseline TCR diversity than healthy donors. Complete responders possessed baseline diversity comparable to newly diagnosed patients.

Each patient's relapse followed autologous stem cell transplantation, and brentuximab vedotin exposure varied. Patients reached a best response of complete response, partial response or progressive disease. Clones were sequenced by immunoSEQ multiplex PCR, and TCRdb holds only the in-frame ones, with some missing. The sample carries around 20,000 clones, roughly 89% recorded once. The CDR3 has 16 amino acids. Trimming took 5 bases from V and 7 from J; bases not matched to a gene: 15. Germline-derived CDR1 and CDR2 are SGHNT and YYREEE (reference sequence). The source of this sequence is a human donor with classical Hodgkin lymphoma. Material: peripheral blood mononuclear cells (PBMCs), obtained before the second cycle of nivolumab. V and J are TRBV5-4 and TRBJ2-1; 7 nucleotides match TRBD2. The CDR3 here is CASRLASAGEANEQFF. The CDR3 DNA reads TGTGCCAGCAGACTAGCTAGTGCGGGGGAGGCGAATGAGCAGTTCTTC.